This record concerns one TCR beta chain sequence. The source of the sample is a study of blood T cell repertoires in COVID-19. V shed 2 bases and J shed 8 bases, with 11 bases lying between them. CDR1 is SGHRS and CDR2 is YFSETQ in the germline V gene. This CDR3 region has 14 residues. Only in-frame clones appear in the TCRdb table, and some are missing; sequencing was by immunoSEQ multiplex PCR. This table holds more than 85,000 clones, approximately 80% found once. The TCR originated in a woman aged 60-75 years with acute or convalescent COVID-19. Sequencing was performed on peripheral blood. The rearrangement links TRBV5-1 to TRBJ1-6, with a tentative D call TRBD1 (5 bases). As DNA, the CDR3 is TGCGCCAGCAGCTTTGGAGGGACGGATTCACCCCTCCACTTT. Its translation is CASSFGGTDSPLHF.